The rows below give T cell receptor beta chains drawn from one sample of a study of cytomegalovirus exposure and HLA in healthy donors. Measured with immunoSEQ multiplex PCR; TCRdb has only the in-frame clones, and not every one. This repertoire includes roughly 120,000 clones. Material: PBMCs. The receptors derive from a man aged 18-30 years in good health and CMV-seronegative. Both conserved end residues are part of each CDR3.

j_call,v_call,cdr3_aa
TRBJ2-5,TRBV7-2,CASSLVKSGARRETQYF
TRBJ1-1,TRBV4-1,CASRRAPGQGNTEAFF
TRBJ2-1,TRBV5-1,CASSSGLARYNEQFF
TRBJ1-1,TRBV27,CASRSRPGGRTEAFF
TRBJ1-1,TRBV7-9,CASSPGGTEAFF
TRBJ1-1,TRBV28,CASSFHPSGYDTEAFF
TRBJ2-7,TRBV2,CASSEVIGDRGPYEQYF
TRBJ1-2,TRBV10-3,CAISDLNIYTF
TRBJ2-1,TRBV19,CAHLLAGPPYNEQFF
TRBJ1-4,TRBV5-1,CASRGGDLNEKLFF
TRBJ1-2,TRBV4-1,CASSQDGGGNYGYTF